Below, 2 T cell receptor beta chains from the same sample are listed, as sequenced in a study of cytomegalovirus exposure and HLA in healthy donors (dated by TCRdb to between 2016 and 2019). The library was generated by the immunoSEQ multiplex PCR assay. TCRdb limited this immuneACCESS table to in-frame rearrangements with V and J called. A share of clones is missing; checked studies link under half to unresolved V genes, and the rest is unexplained. In this sample the table shows approximately 260,000 clones, about 90% of which occur a single time. The top ten hold roughly 1.2% of the sample. The sequenced material came from PBMCs. All receptors derive from a woman aged 25 to 39 in good health and CMV-seropositive.

This chain joins TRBV5-1 and TRBJ1-4, with 7 bases matching TRBD1. V dropped 4 bases and J dropped 4; count of bases not matched to a gene: 7. The CDR3 runs 15 residues. Germline CDR1 reads SGHRS; CDR2 reads YFSETQ. CDR3 bases: TGCGCCAGCAGCGATATACAGGGGTTTAATGAAAAACTGTTTTTT. This sequence encodes CASSDIQGFNEKLFF. The whole variable domain, filled in from reference TRBV5-1 and TRBJ1-4, reads KAGVTQTPRYLIKTRGQQVTLSCSPISGHRSVSWYQQTPGQGLQFLFEYFSETQRNKGNFPGRFSGRQFSNSRSEMNVSTLELGDSALYLCASSDIQGFNEKLFFGSGTQLSVL.

The chain uses TRBV9 and TRBJ2-2, with TRBD1 matching 9 bases. CDR1 and CDR2 (germline): SGDLS, YYNGEE. The V and J ends lost 0 bases and 5 bases, in that order; junction bases with no gene match: 8. The CDR3 loop spans 17 amino acids. CDR3: CASSVGGTGRVTGELFF. The CDR3 DNA reads TGTGCCAGCAGCGTAGGAGGGACAGGGAGAGTGACCGGGGAGCTGTTTTTT.